This TCR beta chain was captured in a study of cytomegalovirus exposure and HLA in healthy donors. Findings and caveats of the study: Most TCR beta V segments were productive about 90% or about 30% of the time in an earlier analysis.

V lost 5 bases, J lost 6 bases, and 16 bases lay in between. Germline V CDR1 and CDR2: SEHNR, FQNEAQ (reference sequence). The length of the CDR3 is 15 residues. PCR primers comprised 60 Vbeta and 13 Jbeta primers. Only in-frame clones appear in the TCRdb table, and some are missing; sequencing was by immunoSEQ multiplex PCR. The sample carries about 80,000 clones, roughly three quarters recorded once. On this clone: Its antigen is as yet unknown.

The clonotype was recovered from a woman aged 45-65 years in good health and CMV-seropositive. The source material was PBMCs. The chain carries TRBV7-9 and TRBJ2-2; possible D gene TRBD2, 6 bases. In DNA form, the CDR3 reads TGTGCCAGCAGCGTGGGACTCCAAGGCGCCGGGGAGCTGTTTTTT. This codes for CASSVGLQGAGELFF.